This T cell receptor (beta chain) was captured by sequencing in a study of siplizumab effects on memory and regulatory T cells. Comments on this clone: Its matching antigen is unknown.

Using immunoSEQ multiplex PCR, the repertoire was profiled, and TCRdb retains in-frame clones only, with some absent. This table has about 82,000 clones, roughly 87% appearing once. Study outcomes and limitations: Tregs that proliferated in siplizumab cultures did not have their suppressive function confirmed.

Germline CDR1 and CDR2: SGHNT and YENEEA. CDR3 length: 13 amino acids. The sequence was collected from a human donor in good health. V is TRBV11-3 and J is TRBJ2-5; D gene unclear. The J call may be in error: the DNA end matches TRBJ2-7 better. The sequencing sample was made of Tregs sorted from blood. CDR3 sequence reads: CASSPTPDYEQYF. The CDR3 DNA reads as TGTGCCAGCAGCCCGACCCCAGATTACGAGCAGTACTTC.